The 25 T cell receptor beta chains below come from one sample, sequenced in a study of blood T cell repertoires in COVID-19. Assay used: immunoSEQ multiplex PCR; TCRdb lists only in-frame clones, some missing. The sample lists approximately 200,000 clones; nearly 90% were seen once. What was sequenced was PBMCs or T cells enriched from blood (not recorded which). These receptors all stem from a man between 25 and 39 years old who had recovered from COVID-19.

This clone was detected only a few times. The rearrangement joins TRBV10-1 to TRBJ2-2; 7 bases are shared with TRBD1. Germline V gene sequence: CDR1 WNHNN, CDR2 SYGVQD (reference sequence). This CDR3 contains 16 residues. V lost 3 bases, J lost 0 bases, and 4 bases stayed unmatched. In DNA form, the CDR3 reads TGCGCCAGCAGTGAAAGGGACAGCGCGAACACCGGGGAGCTGTTTTTT. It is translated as CASSERDSANTGELFF.

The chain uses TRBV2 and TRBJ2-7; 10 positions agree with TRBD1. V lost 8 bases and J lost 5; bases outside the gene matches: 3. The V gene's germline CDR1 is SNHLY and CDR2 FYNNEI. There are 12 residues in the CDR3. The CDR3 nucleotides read TGTGCCAGCGGGGACAGGGGCCACGAGCAGTACTTC. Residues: CASGDRGHEQYF. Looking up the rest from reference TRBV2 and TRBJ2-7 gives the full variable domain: EPEVTQTPSHQVTQMGQEVILRCVPISNHLYFYWYRQILGQKVEFLVSFYNNEISEKSEIFDDQFSVERPDGSNFTLKIRSTKLEDSAMYFCASGDRGHEQYFGPGTRLTVT.

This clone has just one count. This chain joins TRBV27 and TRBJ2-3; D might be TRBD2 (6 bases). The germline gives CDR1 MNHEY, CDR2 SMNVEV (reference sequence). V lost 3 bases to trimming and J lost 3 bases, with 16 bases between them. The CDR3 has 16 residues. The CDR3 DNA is TGTGCCAGCAGTTTCCATGGAGGGATCGGTACAGATACGCAGTATTTT. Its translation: CASSFHGGIGTDTQYF.

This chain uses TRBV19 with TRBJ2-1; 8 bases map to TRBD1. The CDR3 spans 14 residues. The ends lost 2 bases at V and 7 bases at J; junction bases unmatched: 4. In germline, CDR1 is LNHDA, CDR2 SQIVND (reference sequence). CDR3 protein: CASSIFQGANEQFF. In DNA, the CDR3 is TGTGCCAGTAGTATATTTCAGGGGGCGAATGAGCAGTTCTTC.

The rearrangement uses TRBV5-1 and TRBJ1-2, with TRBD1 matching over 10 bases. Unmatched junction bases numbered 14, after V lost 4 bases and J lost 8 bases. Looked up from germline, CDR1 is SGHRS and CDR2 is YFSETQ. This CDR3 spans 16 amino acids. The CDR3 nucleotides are TGCGCCAGCAGCCTCCGACAGGGGGCTATCCCTCTCGGCTACACCTTC. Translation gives CASSLRQGAIPLGYTF.

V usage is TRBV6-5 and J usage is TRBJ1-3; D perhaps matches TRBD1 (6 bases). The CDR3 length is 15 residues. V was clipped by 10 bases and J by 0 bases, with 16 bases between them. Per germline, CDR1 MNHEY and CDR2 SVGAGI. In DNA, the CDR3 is TGTGCCACCTCAGAGAGGGGGTACTCTGGAAACACCATATATTTT. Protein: CATSERGYSGNTIYF.

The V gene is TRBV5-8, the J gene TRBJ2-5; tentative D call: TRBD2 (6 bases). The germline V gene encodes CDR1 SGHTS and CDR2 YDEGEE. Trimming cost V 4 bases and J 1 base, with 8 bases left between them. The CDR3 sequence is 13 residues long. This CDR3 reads CASSQGLQETQYF. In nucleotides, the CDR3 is TGTGCCAGCAGCCAGGGACTCCAAGAGACCCAGTACTTC.

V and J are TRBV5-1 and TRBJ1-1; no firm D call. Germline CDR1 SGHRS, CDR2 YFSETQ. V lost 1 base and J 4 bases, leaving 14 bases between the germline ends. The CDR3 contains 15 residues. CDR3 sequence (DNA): TGCGCCAGCAGCTTGAACGAGGGCATAAGCACTGAAGCTTTCTTT. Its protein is CASSLNEGISTEAFF.

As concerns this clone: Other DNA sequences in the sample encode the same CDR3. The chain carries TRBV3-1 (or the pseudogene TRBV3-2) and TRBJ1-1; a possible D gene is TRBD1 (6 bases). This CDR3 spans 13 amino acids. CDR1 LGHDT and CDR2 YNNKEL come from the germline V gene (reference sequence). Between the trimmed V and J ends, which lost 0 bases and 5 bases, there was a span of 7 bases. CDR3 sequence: CASSQDRGTEAFF. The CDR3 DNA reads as TGTGCCAGCAGCCAAGATAGGGGGACTGAAGCTTTCTTT.

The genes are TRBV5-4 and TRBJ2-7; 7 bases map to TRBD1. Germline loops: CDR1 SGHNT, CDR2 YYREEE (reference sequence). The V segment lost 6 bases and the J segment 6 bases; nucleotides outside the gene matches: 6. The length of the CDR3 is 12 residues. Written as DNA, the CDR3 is TGTGCCAGCAAAAAGACAGGGCCCGAGCAGTACTTC. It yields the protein CASKKTGPEQYF.

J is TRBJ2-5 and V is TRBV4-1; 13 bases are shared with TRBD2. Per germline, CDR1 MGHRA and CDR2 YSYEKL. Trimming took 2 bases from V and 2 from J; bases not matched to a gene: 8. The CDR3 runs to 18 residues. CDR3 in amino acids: CASSQRLAGGPIQETQYF. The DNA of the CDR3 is TGCGCCAGCAGCCAAAGACTAGCGGGGGGACCAATTCAAGAGACCCAGTACTTC.

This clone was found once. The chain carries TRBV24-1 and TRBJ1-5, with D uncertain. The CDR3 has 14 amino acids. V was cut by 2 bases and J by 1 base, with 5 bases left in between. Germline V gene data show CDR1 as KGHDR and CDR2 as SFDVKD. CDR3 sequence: CATSDSSSNQPQHF. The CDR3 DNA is TGTGCCACCAGTGATTCTTCCAGCAATCAGCCCCAGCATTTT.

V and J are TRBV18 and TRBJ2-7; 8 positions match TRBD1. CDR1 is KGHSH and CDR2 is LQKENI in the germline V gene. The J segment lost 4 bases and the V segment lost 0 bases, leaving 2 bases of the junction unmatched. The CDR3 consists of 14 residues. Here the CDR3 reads CASSPPDRGYEQYF. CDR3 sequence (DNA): TGTGCCAGCTCACCACCTGACAGGGGTTACGAGCAGTACTTC. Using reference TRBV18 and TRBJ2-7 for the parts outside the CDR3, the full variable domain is NAGVMQNPRHLVRRRGQEARLRCSPMKGHSHVYWYRQLPEEGLKFMVYLQKENIIDESGMPKERFSAEFPKEGPSILRIQQVVRGDSAAYFCASSPPDRGYEQYFGPGTRLTVT.

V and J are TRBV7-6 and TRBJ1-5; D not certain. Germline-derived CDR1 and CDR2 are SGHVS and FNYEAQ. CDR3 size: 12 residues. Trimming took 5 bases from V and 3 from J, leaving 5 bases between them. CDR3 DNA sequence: TGTGCCAGCAGCCAACTCAATCAGCCCCAGCATTTT. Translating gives CASSQLNQPQHF.

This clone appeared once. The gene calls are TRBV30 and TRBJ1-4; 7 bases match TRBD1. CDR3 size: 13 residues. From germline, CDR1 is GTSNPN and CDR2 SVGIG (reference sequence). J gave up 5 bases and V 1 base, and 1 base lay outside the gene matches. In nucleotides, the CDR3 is TGTGCCTGGAGTGGGGGACAGAATGAAAAACTGTTTTTT. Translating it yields CAWSGGQNEKLFF.

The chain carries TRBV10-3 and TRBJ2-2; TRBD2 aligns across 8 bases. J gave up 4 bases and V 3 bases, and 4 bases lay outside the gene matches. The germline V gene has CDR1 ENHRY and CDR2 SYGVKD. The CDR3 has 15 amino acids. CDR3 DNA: TGTGCCATCAGTGACCCAGCGGGAGCCACCGGGGAGCTGTTTTTT. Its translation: CAISDPAGATGELFF.

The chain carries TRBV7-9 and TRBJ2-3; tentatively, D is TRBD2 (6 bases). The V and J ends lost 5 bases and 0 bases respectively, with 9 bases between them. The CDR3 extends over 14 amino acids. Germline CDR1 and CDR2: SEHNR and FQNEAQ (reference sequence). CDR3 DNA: TGTGCCAGCAGCGTCGGGACTAGCACAGATACGCAGTATTTT. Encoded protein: CASSVGTSTDTQYF.

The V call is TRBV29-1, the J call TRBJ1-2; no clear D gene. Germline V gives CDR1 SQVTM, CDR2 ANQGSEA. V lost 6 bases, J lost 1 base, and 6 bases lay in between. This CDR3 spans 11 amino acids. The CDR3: CSVNFNYGYTF. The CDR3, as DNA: TGCAGCGTAAACTTTAACTATGGCTACACCTTC.

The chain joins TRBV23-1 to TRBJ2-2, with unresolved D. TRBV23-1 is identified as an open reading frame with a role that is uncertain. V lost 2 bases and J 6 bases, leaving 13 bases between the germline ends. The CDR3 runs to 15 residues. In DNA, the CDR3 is TGCGCCAGCAGTCAAGCCCTACCCGCGGCCGGGGAGCTGTTTTTT. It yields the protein CASSQALPAAGELFF.

The CDR3 DNA sequence: TGTGCCAGCAGCCCACACAGGTTGGGTAGCAATCAGCCCCAGCATTTT. It translates to CASSPHRLGSNQPQHF. This chain links TRBV7-2 with TRBJ1-5, with TRBD1 as a possible D gene (5 bases). Trimming took 5 bases from V and 0 from J, leaving 14 bases between them. In germline, CDR1 is SGHTA, CDR2 FQGNSA. This CDR3 contains 16 residues.

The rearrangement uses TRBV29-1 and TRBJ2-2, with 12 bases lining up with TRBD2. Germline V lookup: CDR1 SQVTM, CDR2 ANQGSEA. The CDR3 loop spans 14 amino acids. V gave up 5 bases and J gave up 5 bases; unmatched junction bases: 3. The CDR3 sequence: CSVRLAGDTGELFF. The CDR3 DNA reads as TGCAGCGTTAGACTAGCGGGAGATACCGGGGAGCTGTTTTTT.

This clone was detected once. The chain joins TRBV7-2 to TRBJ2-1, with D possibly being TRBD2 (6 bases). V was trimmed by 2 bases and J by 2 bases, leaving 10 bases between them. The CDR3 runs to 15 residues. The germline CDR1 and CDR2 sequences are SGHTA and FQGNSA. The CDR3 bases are TGTGCCAGCAGCTTATCGGCGGGGCCCTACAATGAGCAGTTCTTC. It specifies CASSLSAGPYNEQFF.

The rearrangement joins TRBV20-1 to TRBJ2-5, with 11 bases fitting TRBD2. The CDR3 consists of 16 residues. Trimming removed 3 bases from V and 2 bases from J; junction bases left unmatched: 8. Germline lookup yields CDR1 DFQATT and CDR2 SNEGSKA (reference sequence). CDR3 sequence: CSASGTSGPIQETQYF. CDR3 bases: TGCAGTGCTAGTGGGACTAGCGGACCAATTCAAGAGACCCAGTACTTC.

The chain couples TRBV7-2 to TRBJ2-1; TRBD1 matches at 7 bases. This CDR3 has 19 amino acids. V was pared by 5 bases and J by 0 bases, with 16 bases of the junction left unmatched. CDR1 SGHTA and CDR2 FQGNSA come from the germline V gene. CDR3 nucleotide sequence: TGTGCCAGCAGCCTACCTAGGGACAGCACCTTCTCCTCCTACAATGAGCAGTTCTTC. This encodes CASSLPRDSTFSSYNEQFF. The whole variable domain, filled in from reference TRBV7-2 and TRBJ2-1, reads GAGVSQSPSNKVTEKGKDVELRCDPISGHTALYWYRQSLGQGLEFLIYFQGNSAPDKSGLPSDRFSAERTGGSVSTLTIQRTQQEDSAVYLCASSLPRDSTFSSYNEQFFGPGTRLTVL.

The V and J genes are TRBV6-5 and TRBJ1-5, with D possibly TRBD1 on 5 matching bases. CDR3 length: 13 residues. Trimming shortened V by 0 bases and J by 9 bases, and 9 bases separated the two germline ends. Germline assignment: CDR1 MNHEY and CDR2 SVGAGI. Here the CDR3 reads CASSYSAGMPQHF. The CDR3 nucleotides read TGTGCCAGCAGTTACTCGGCAGGGATGCCCCAGCATTTT.